A single sample gave rise to the 5 T cell receptor beta chains below, sequenced in a study of blood T cell repertoires in COVID-19. The assay was immunoSEQ multiplex PCR, and TCRdb's table has in-frame clones only and misses some. Altogether around 200,000 clones are present, roughly nine tenths being singletons, with the ten largest covering about 2.2%. The specimen sequenced was PBMCs or T cells enriched from blood (not recorded which). These receptors came from a woman between 35 and 50 years old with acute COVID-19.

The gene calls are TRBV11-3 and TRBJ2-5, with D hard to call. The CDR3 runs 12 residues. Per the germline V gene, CDR1 is SGHNT and CDR2 is YENEEA. Trimming removed 4 bases from V and 0 bases from J, with 3 bases in between. CDR3 DNA sequence: TGTGCCAGCAGCTCCGACCAAGAGACCCAGTACTTC. Translated: CASSSDQETQYF.

This rearrangement joins TRBV28 to TRBJ1-2; D gene unclear. Germline V gene data show CDR1 as MDHEN and CDR2 as SYDVKM. Trimming took off 5 bases at V and 4 bases at J, with 8 bases between the two ends. The CDR3 length is 12 residues. CDR3 sequence reads: CASSTTVYGYTF. For the CDR3, the DNA is TGTGCCAGCAGTACCACAGTCTATGGCTACACCTTC.

DNA for the CDR3: TGCGCCAGCAGCCAAGAAGAGGACAGGAGGATGAAAGCTTTCTTT. This gives the protein CASSQEEDRRMKAFF. The chain uses TRBV4-1 and TRBJ1-1; 7 bases align to TRBD1. The junction had 10 bases not matched to a gene; V was cut back by 0 bases and J by 9 bases. The CDR3 has 15 amino acids. Germline V gene sequence: CDR1 MGHRA, CDR2 YSYEKL.

This rearrangement joins TRBV30 to TRBJ2-4; D is possibly TRBD2 (5 bases). V was trimmed by 1 base and J by 4 bases, leaving 20 bases between them. The CDR3 runs 17 residues. CDR1 GTSNPN and CDR2 SVGIG come from the germline V gene (reference sequence). The CDR3, as DNA: TGTGCCTGGAGTGGGGTTCTGCAACTCACGGGGAAAAACATTCAGTACTTC. It codes for CAWSGVLQLTGKNIQYF.

This clone was seen once. This rearrangement joins TRBV5-1 to TRBJ2-1; 12 bases agree with TRBD2. There are 15 residues in the CDR3. J lost 9 bases, V lost 1 base, and 5 bases had no gene match. Germline CDR1 and CDR2: SGHRS and YFSETQ. The DNA for the CDR3 is TGCGCCAGCAGCTTGCGACTAGCGGGAGCAATTGAGCAGTTCTTC. Protein product: CASSLRLAGAIEQFF.